This T cell receptor (beta chain) appears in the sequencing data of a study of shared clonotypes between healthy human individuals. Study-level background: Donor ages ranged 18 to 49 years: a couple of women, a few men. CD4 naive and CD4 memory each took three plates per donor, while CD8 naive took two and CD8 memory one. Findings of the study overall: Blood alone was sampled, and tissue repertoires likely differ. Some clonotypes were shared by all four sorted-subset donors, while others were not shared. The non-shared ones had lower generation probabilities than the shared ones.

This table comes from immunoSEQ multiplex PCR, and its TCRdb copy is limited to in-frame clones, with some not included. The sample has about 990,000 clones; approximately 80% are singletons. Trimming removed 0 bases from V and 2 bases from J, with 9 bases in between. CDR1 is SGHNT, CDR2 YYREEE, per germline (reference sequence). The CDR3 has 14 amino acids. With respect to this clone: What it recognizes is unknown.

Sample: memory CD4+ T cells from PBMCs. The subset is: CD45RA-negative fraction. The V call is TRBV5-4, the J call TRBJ2-7; D gene uncertain. The clonotype was recovered from a man aged 18 to 29 in good health. Some clones in this sample may be carry-over from other donors' samples. Written as DNA, the CDR3 is TGTGCCAGCAGCTTGGATCTGAAGACCTACGAGCAGTACTTC. Its translation: CASSLDLKTYEQYF.